This T cell receptor beta chain was captured by sequencing in a study of T cell responses to AZD1222 COVID-19 vaccine. Study-wide findings and caveats: All repertoire sampling was performed exclusively after the peak T cell response. Donors in the cohort were predominantly white British and more often female, and clonal diversity was possibly underestimated. Rises in breadth and depth of Spike-specific TCRs came after two AZD1222 doses. Baseline antibody screening turned up just 6 or 7 seropositive AZD1222 recipients.

Profiled with immunoSEQ multiplex PCR; TCRdb holds only in-frame clones, not every one. The sample consists of about 260,000 clones, 93% of them appearing once. To note about this clone: Its antigen is as yet unknown.

V gave up 4 bases and J gave up 0 bases; unmatched junction bases: 8. Germline assignment: CDR1 SGHNT and CDR2 YYREEE (reference sequence). This CDR3 region has 16 residues. The rearrangement joins TRBV5-4 to TRBJ2-5, with 8 bases matching TRBD2. The receptor's source is an adult in good health. The specimen comprised peripheral blood, sampled on day 0 of AZD1222 vaccination. CDR3 residues: CASSKPGTRHQETQYF. In nucleotides, the CDR3 is TGTGCCAGCAGCAAACCCGGGACTAGACACCAAGAGACCCAGTACTTC.